This T cell receptor beta chain stems from a study of T cells in Graves' hyperthyroidism and ophthalmopathy. Trimming took 5 bases from V and 4 from J; bases not matched to a gene: 9. CDR1 is SEHNR, CDR2 FQNEAQ, per germline (reference sequence). The CDR3 runs to 16 residues. From RNA transcripts, TCR beta CDR3 regions were amplified. Carried out on the TCR CDR3, a first-round RT-PCR used the HTBI primer set. TCRdb independently ran MiXCR on the multiplex PCR reads; one entry per CDR3 protein. The sample includes nearly 600,000 distinct CDR3 sequences, 13% to 15% of them seen just once. Findings and caveats of the study: Model output signaled ophthalmopathy a median approximately six months ahead of onset.

Points on this clonotype: Its matching antigen is unknown.

Duration under 3 months, a NOSPECS grade of at least 4, and a Clinical Activity Score of at least 3 characterized the ophthalmopathy patients. Uncontrolled infection, other autoimmune disease, pregnancy or lactation led to exclusion. Every diagnosis used clinical symptoms, serum thyroxine and TRAb, thyroid ultrasound and orbital computed tomography. The chain links TRBV7-9 to TRBJ2-2; TRBD2 matches 8 bases. The sequence derives from a woman in her late teens or twenties with Graves' ophthalmopathy. Sequenced input: blood. The CDR3 bases are TGTGCCAGCAGCCCTCGGGGGGGTCAGTTCACCGGGGAGCTGTTTTTT. It is translated as CASSPRGGQFTGELFF. Complete variable domain (other parts from reference TRBV7-9 and TRBJ2-2): DTGVSQNPRHKITKRGQNVTFRCDPISEHNRLYWYRQTLGQGPEFLTYFQNEAQLEKSRLLSDRFSAERPKGSFSTLEIQRTEQGDSAMYLCASSPRGGQFTGELFFGEGSRLTVL.